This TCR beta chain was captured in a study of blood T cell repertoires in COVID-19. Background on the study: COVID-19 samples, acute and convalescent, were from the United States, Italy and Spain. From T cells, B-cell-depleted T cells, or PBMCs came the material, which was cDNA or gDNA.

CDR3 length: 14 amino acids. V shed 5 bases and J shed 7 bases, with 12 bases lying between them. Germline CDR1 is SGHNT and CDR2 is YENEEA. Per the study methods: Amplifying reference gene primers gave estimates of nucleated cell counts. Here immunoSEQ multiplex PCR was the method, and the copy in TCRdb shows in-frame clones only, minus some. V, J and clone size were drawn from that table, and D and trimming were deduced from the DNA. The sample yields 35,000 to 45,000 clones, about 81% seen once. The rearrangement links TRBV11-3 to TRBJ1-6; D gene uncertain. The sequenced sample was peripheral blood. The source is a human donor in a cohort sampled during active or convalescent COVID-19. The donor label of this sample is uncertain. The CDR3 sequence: CASSPVRRNSPLHF. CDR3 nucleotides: TGTGCCAGCAGCCCCGTGAGGAGGAATTCACCCCTCCACTTT.